The text below deals with one TCR beta chain. Its antigen specificity is not known. Qualities for individual bases were not recorded, and no much larger clone is one base off. Whole blood was collected in K2EDTA tubes by collaborating institutions according to the institutions' own protocols. For TCRbeta analysis, collaborators shipped samples in one of three forms: frozen whole blood, isolated PBMCs, or DNA extracted from either of those sample types. TCRbeta CDR3 regions were amplified from genomic DNA by means of the immunoSEQ Assay, a bias-controlled multiplex PCR. In the paper's pipeline: Within the assay, amplification of reference gene primers was used to estimate how many nucleated cells each sample contained. Sequence reads were collapsed and filtered to measure the absolute abundance of every unique TCRbeta CDR3 rearrangement. Productive Simpson clonality was computed per sample as the square root of Simpson's diversity index over productive rearrangements. As stored in TCRdb, this immuneACCESS dataset retains in-frame rearrangements with V and J assigned. A fraction of the clones does not appear; measured against another copy, unresolved V genes explain less than half of the discrepancy, and the remainder lacks a known reason. The V and J calls and clone size come from that table; D and trimming were worked out from the DNA. Present in this sample are 65,000 to 70,000 clones, 79% of which were seen just once. Of the sample, more than 15% is held by the ten largest clones.

This sample stems from a study of blood T cell repertoires in COVID-19 (dated by TCRdb to the early 2020s). Background on the whole study: Collaborator samples came from the United States, Italy and Spain and covered acute and convalescent phases of COVID-19. The prospective study material was composed of cDNA or gDNA derived from T cells, B-cell-depleted T cells, or PBMCs. The dataset comprised deeply sampled blood TCRbeta repertoires from subjects exposed to, actively infected with, or recovered from COVID-19. The repertoires were released in a freely available public database intended as a resource for research on the immune response to SARS-CoV-2. Samples came from the ongoing ImmuneRACE study (first 160 participants) plus 1,254 subjects from 6 global collaborators. The sample metadata nearly always contained a de-identified subject ID, COVID-19 status, age in years and sex. Where available, HLA class I and class II types were taken from metadata supplied by the sample provider and were not determined by assay-based typing. General study outcomes and caveats: The amount of clinical and demographic metadata varied by source and participant and was provided uncurated.

From a lookup of the germline V gene, CDR1 and CDR2 are SNHLY and FYNNEI. The CDR3 has 13 amino acids, counting the end cysteine and phenylalanine. Kept here is only the CDR3 DNA, which spans 39 bases and is read in frame from base 1. V and J lose 6 bases and 0 bases, and a span of 7 bases separates them. This sequence originates from a man aged 60-69 years with acute or convalescent COVID-19. What was sequenced was peripheral blood. The chain was built from TRBV2 and TRBJ2-3, with the D gene uncertain. The CDR3 region: CASRLPSTDTQYF. The sequence in DNA is TGTGCCAGCAGACTACCTAGCACAGATACGCAGTATTTT. The variable domain in full, with residues beyond the CDR3 obtained from the reference TRBV2 and TRBJ2-3 genes, is EPEVTQTPSHQVTQMGQEVILRCVPISNHLYFYWYRQILGQKVEFLVSFYNNEISEKSEIFDDQFSVERPDGSNFTLKIRSTKLEDSAMYFCASRLPSTDTQYFGPGTRLTVL.